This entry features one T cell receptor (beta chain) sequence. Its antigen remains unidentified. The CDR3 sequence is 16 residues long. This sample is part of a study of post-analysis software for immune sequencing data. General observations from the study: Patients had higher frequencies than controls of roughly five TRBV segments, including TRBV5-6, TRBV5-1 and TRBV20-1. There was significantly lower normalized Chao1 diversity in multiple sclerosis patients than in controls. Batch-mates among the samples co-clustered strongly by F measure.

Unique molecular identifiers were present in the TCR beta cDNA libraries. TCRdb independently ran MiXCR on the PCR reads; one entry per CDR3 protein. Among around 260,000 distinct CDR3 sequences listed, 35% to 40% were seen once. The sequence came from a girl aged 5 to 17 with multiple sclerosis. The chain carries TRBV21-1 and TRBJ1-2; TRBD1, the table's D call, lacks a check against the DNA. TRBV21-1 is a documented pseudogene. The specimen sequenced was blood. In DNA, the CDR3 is TGTGCCAGCAGCGATCGGCGGTGGGCGCCCCGATATGGCTACACCTTC. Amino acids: CASSDRRWAPRYGYTF.